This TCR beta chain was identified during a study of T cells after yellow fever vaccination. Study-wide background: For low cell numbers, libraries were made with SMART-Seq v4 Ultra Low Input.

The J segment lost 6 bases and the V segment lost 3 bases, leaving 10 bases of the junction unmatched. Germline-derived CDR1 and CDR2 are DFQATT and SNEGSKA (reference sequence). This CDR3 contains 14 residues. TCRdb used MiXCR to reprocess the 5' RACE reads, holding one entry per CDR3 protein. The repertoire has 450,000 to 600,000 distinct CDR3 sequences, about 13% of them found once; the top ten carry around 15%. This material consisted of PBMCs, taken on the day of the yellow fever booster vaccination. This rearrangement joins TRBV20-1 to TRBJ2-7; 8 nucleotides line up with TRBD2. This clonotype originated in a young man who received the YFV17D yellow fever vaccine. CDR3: CSAREAGARGEQYF. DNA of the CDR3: TGCAGTGCTAGGGAAGCGGGAGCTAGGGGCGAGCAGTACTTC.